This section outlines one TCR beta chain sequence together with its context. Deep-level assay runs were performed. Sequencing was performed with immunoSEQ multiplex PCR; in TCRdb, only in-frame clones are kept and a portion is missing. The sample consists of around 510,000 clones, approximately 95% of them appearing once. This specimen belongs to a study of shared clonotypes between healthy human individuals. Trimming removed 1 base at V and 11 bases at J, with 20 bases between. From germline, CDR1 is LNHNV and CDR2 YYDKDF (reference sequence). This CDR3 has 16 amino acids. This TCR came from a woman aged 25 to 39 in good health. The rearrangement uses TRBV15 and TRBJ1-4; TRBD1 might be the D (6 bases). The sequencing input was naive CD4+ T cells sorted from blood. As for subset: CD45RA+ positively selected. CDR3 nucleotides: TGTGCCACCAGCAGAGCCTTGGGGGGCAATCTGAGGAAACTGTTTTTT. This translates into CATSRALGGNLRKLFF.